Each of the 23 T cell receptor beta chains below was sequenced from the same sample in a study of graft-versus-host responses after intestinal transplantation. Their antigen targets remain unknown. The repertoire was sequenced with immunoSEQ multiplex PCR; TCRdb's copy has only in-frame clones and lacks some. The sample includes over 80,000 clones, roughly 92% seen only once; the top ten take around 0.38%. Here the sequenced sample was unstimulated CD8+ T cells sorted from spleen or lymph node cells, taken before transplant. All receptors derive from a human donor who was the organ donor for an intestinal transplant.

This clone appeared once. The rearrangement links TRBV7-2 to TRBJ2-5; D gene ambiguous. The end of the DNA is better explained by TRBJ2-7, so the J call may be wrong. Germline V gene sequence: CDR1 SGHTA, CDR2 FQGNSA. The CDR3 covers 12 residues. The CDR3 nucleotides read TGTGCCAGCAGTTGGAGCTCCTACGAGCAGTACTTC. Translating gives CASSWSSYEQYF.

CDR3 loop: CASSVWDSGTDTQYF. In nucleotides, the CDR3 is TGTGCCAGCAGCGTATGGGATAGCGGCACAGATACGCAGTATTTT. The genes are TRBV9 and TRBJ2-3; D might be TRBD2 (5 bases). CDR3 length equals 15 residues. Germline CDR1 and CDR2: SGDLS and YYNGEE. V lost 1 base and J lost 1, with 10 bases in between.

The chain couples TRBV9 to TRBJ2-3; 12 bases are shared with TRBD2. V was pared by 4 bases and J by 5 bases, with 8 bases of the junction left unmatched. Germline lookup yields CDR1 SGDLS and CDR2 YYNGEE. This CDR3 has 16 amino acids. The chain's CDR3 is CASSTGLGLAGDTQYF. The CDR3, as DNA: TGTGCCAGCAGCACCGGTCTGGGACTAGCGGGAGATACGCAGTATTTT.

CDR3 amino acids: CASSLEGGVPTYEQYF. Written as DNA, the CDR3 is TGTGCCAGCAGTTTAGAGGGAGGGGTACCAACATACGAGCAGTACTTC. The genes are TRBV28 and TRBJ2-7, with 7 positions matching TRBD2. V lost 2 bases to trimming and J lost 4 bases; unmatched junction nucleotides: 11. The germline gives CDR1 MDHEN, CDR2 SYDVKM. This CDR3 contains 16 residues.

CDR3 amino acids: CASRQPNYGYTF. DNA of the CDR3: TGTGCCAGCAGACAGCCTAACTATGGCTACACCTTC. The chain couples TRBV5-4 to TRBJ1-2; D is ambiguous. The CDR3 is made up of 12 amino acids. V gave up 5 bases and J gave up 0 bases, with 5 bases separating them. Germline V gene sequence: CDR1 SGHNT, CDR2 YYREEE (reference sequence).

V is TRBV9 and J is TRBJ2-2, with 9 bases lining up with TRBD2. The CDR3 length is 16 residues. J lost 4 bases, V lost 3 bases, and 7 bases had no gene match. Per germline, CDR1 SGDLS and CDR2 YYNGEE. The CDR3 nucleotides are TGTGCCAGCAGCGCGCCCGGGACTAGCATCACCGGGGAGCTGTTTTTT. Protein: CASSAPGTSITGELFF. Full variable domain (rest looked up from reference TRBV9 and TRBJ2-2): DSGVTQTPKHLITATGQRVTLRCSPRSGDLSVYWYQQSLDQGLQFLIQYYNGEERAKGNILERFSAQQFPDLHSELNLSSLELGDSALYFCASSAPGTSITGELFFGEGSRLTVL.

The CDR3 DNA follows: TGTGCCAGCAGCACCGACGCGGGGGGGTCCACAGATACGCAGTATTTT. Translation: CASSTDAGGSTDTQYF. The chain couples TRBV5-4 to TRBJ2-3, with 9 bases that match TRBD2. The junction had 8 bases not matched to a gene; V was cut back by 4 bases and J by 2 bases. The length of the CDR3 is 16 residues. In germline, CDR1 is SGHNT, CDR2 YYREEE (reference sequence).

The chain joins TRBV2 to TRBJ2-3, with TRBD1 matching over 8 bases. Looked up from germline, CDR1 is SNHLY and CDR2 is FYNNEI. Trimming at V came to 7 bases and at J to 5 bases, leaving 5 bases not matched to a gene. The CDR3 sequence is 13 residues long. DNA for the CDR3: TGTGCCAGCACTGAGGGGACAGGAGATACGCAGTATTTT. Translating it yields CASTEGTGDTQYF.

This rearrangement joins TRBV4-1 to TRBJ2-7, with TRBD2 matching 15 bases. The CDR3 is 18 amino acids. From germline, CDR1 is MGHRA and CDR2 YSYEKL. Trimming at V came to 5 bases and at J to 1 base, leaving 9 bases not matched to a gene. The CDR3 DNA sequence: TGCGCCAGCAGCTCCGGACTAGCGGGGGGGCACGATTCCTACGAGCAGTACTTC. Protein: CASSSGLAGGHDSYEQYF.

This clone was observed a few times. The chain employs TRBV19 and TRBJ2-7; TRBD2 agrees at 8 bases. With V trimmed by 5 bases and J by 3 bases, 9 bases remained unmatched. The CDR3 is 15 residues long. CDR1 and CDR2 from the germline V gene are LNHDA and SQIVND (reference sequence). The CDR3 region has the DNA TGTGCCAGTAGTCCCTCGGGAGGGTCCCACTACGAGCAGTACTTC. Residues: CASSPSGGSHYEQYF. The full variable domain, rest sourced from reference TRBV19 and TRBJ2-7, is DGGITQSPKYLFRKEGQNVTLSCEQNLNHDAMYWYRQDPGQGLRLIYYSQIVNDFQKGDIAEGYSVSREKKESFPLTVTSAQKNPTAFYLCASSPSGGSHYEQYFGPGTRLTVT.

This sequence joins TRBV19 and TRBJ2-7, with 8 bases aligning to TRBD2. J lost 7 bases, V lost 0 bases, and 17 bases had no gene match. CDR1 and CDR2 (germline): LNHDA, SQIVND (reference sequence). The CDR3 contains 18 residues. In DNA form, the CDR3 reads TGTGCCAGTAGTATAGATGCTAGCGGGCCACGTCATCGTGGGGAGCAGTACTTC. This codes for CASSIDASGPRHRGEQYF.

CDR3 bases: TGTGCCTGGAAATTAGCTGGAAACACCATATATTTT. It translates to CAWKLAGNTIYF. V is TRBV30 and J is TRBJ1-3, with no clear D. CDR3 length equals 12 residues. V lost 4 bases, J lost 2 bases, and 6 bases lay in between. CDR1 and CDR2 from the germline V gene are GTSNPN and SVGIG (reference sequence).

The chain links TRBV19 to TRBJ2-1; no reliable D call. The CDR3 length is 12 residues. Germline values: CDR1 LNHDA, CDR2 SQIVND (reference sequence). The V end lost 5 bases, the J end lost 4 bases, and 6 bases lay between the germline ends. This CDR3 is CASSFGYNEQFF. CDR3 bases: TGTGCCAGTAGTTTCGGTTACAATGAGCAGTTCTTC.

The chain recombines TRBV6-5 with TRBJ1-2; 7 positions agree with TRBD1. Germline V lookup: CDR1 MNHEY, CDR2 SVGAGI. Trimming at V came to 4 bases and at J to 0 bases, leaving 8 bases not matched to a gene. The CDR3 consists of 16 residues. CDR3 loop: CASSFLTGVPNYGYTF. The CDR3 bases are TGTGCCAGCAGTTTCCTCACAGGGGTGCCTAACTATGGCTACACCTTC.

This rearrangement joins TRBV9 to TRBJ2-7; 13 bases map to TRBD2. V was pared by 2 bases and J by 2 bases, with 4 bases of the junction left unmatched. Germline V gene lookup returns CDR1 SGDLS and CDR2 YYNGEE. The CDR3 spans 16 residues. In DNA form, the CDR3 reads TGTGCCAGCAGCGTCCATGGGACTAGCGGGACCTACGAGCAGTACTTC. Translated: CASSVHGTSGTYEQYF.

This chain links TRBV29-1 with TRBJ2-1; D is perhaps TRBD1 (6 bases). The CDR3 runs to 16 residues. V lost 3 bases, J lost 0 bases, and 15 bases lay in between. The V gene's germline CDR1 is SQVTM and CDR2 ANQGSEA. This CDR3 is CSVEPPDRHSYNEQFF. The CDR3 DNA reads TGCAGCGTTGAGCCCCCTGACAGGCACTCCTACAATGAGCAGTTCTTC.

The V gene is TRBV4-1, the J gene TRBJ2-1, with D perhaps TRBD2 (5 bases). This CDR3 has 14 residues. Germline values: CDR1 MGHRA, CDR2 YSYEKL. V was trimmed by 0 bases and J by 8 bases, leaving 11 bases between them. Here the CDR3 reads CASSQDLTSYEQFF. The DNA for the CDR3 is TGCGCCAGCAGCCAAGACCTTACTAGTTATGAGCAGTTCTTC.

The chain employs TRBV6-1 and TRBJ2-7; 9 bases agree with TRBD1. Looked up from germline, CDR1 is MNHNS and CDR2 is SASEGT. Germline trimming cut 7 bases from V and 2 bases from J; bases unmatched to any gene: 6. CDR3 size: 14 residues. Written as DNA, the CDR3 is TGTGCCAGCACTTTGACAGGGGGAACCTACGAGCAGTACTTC. This encodes CASTLTGGTYEQYF.

This clone has a single count. The chain has TRBV12-5 and TRBJ2-7, with 8 bases that match TRBD1. In germline, CDR1 is LGHNT, CDR2 FRNRAP. Losses at the gene ends were 2 bases for V and 1 base for J; bases not matched to a gene: 10. This CDR3 has 17 residues. The CDR3 sequence is CASGLLKGRGPSYEQYF. In DNA form, the CDR3 reads TGTGCTAGTGGTTTGCTCAAGGGCAGGGGGCCGTCCTACGAGCAGTACTTC.

The genes are TRBV6-5 and TRBJ2-7, with D maybe TRBD1 (6 bases). Germline-derived CDR1 and CDR2 are MNHEY and SVGAGI. The CDR3 is made up of 15 amino acids. With 6 bases removed from V and 1 base from J, the gap between germline ends came to 16 bases. The CDR3 region is CASSQGPGLSYEQYF. CDR3 in DNA: TGTGCCAGCAGCCAGGGGCCAGGGTTATCCTACGAGCAGTACTTC.

The chain is built from TRBV19 and TRBJ2-1; 7 bases line up with TRBD2. The ends lost 1 base at V and 7 bases at J; junction bases unmatched: 1. The CDR3 contains 13 residues. Germline V gives CDR1 LNHDA, CDR2 SQIVND (reference sequence). The DNA for the CDR3 is TGTGCCAGTAGTATAGGCGGGGGTAATGAGCAGTTCTTC. This encodes CASSIGGGNEQFF. Drawing the rest from reference TRBV19 and TRBJ2-1, the complete variable domain is DGGITQSPKYLFRKEGQNVTLSCEQNLNHDAMYWYRQDPGQGLRLIYYSQIVNDFQKGDIAEGYSVSREKKESFPLTVTSAQKNPTAFYLCASSIGGGNEQFFGPGTRLTVL.

The rearrangement joins TRBV9 to TRBJ2-5, with 7 bases aligning to TRBD1. The CDR3 has 15 amino acids. In germline, CDR1 is SGDLS, CDR2 YYNGEE. V lost 3 bases and J lost 2; bases outside the gene matches: 7. Here the CDR3 reads CASSAYGTEQETQYF. CDR3 DNA sequence: TGTGCCAGCAGCGCGTACGGGACAGAACAAGAGACCCAGTACTTC.

The chain carries TRBV7-2 and TRBJ2-5; D ambiguous. The better agreement between TRBJ2-7 and the DNA end casts doubt on the J call. The CDR3 is made up of 12 amino acids. Per germline, CDR1 SGHTA and CDR2 FQGNSA. The CDR3 loop reads CASSLSRHEQYF. The DNA for the CDR3 is TGTGCCAGCAGCTTATCGAGACACGAGCAGTACTTC.